These T cell receptor beta chains were read from a single sample in a study of T cells after yellow fever vaccination. TCRdb fed the 5' RACE reads into MiXCR, producing one record per CDR3 protein. The sample yields 100,000 or so distinct CDR3 sequences, over 8% seen once. The sample in question was CD8+ T cells not binding an NS4B(214-222) dextramer, sorted from PBMCs, obtained about 2 weeks after the first yellow fever vaccination. These receptors came from a man aged 18 to 29 who received the YFV17D yellow fever vaccine. The CDR3 runs from the conserved cysteine through the conserved F or W. A D gene is named only where the DNA matches it firmly. Only part of the rows carry a size: once, few, many, or a class if the clone is expanded.

>TRBV18|-|many|TRBJ2-7
TGTGCCAGCTCACAGACCGGAGACTACGAGCAGTACTTC
CASSQTGDYEQYF
>TRBV12-3/TRBV12-4|-|-|TRBJ1-2
TGTGCCAGCAGTTTAGAAGGGTATGGCTACACCTTC
CASSLEGYGYTF
>TRBV12-3/TRBV12-4|-|few|TRBJ2-1
TGTGCCAGCAAGGCCGAAAACTACAATGAGCAGTTCTTC
CASKAENYNEQFF
>TRBV6-5|-|-|TRBJ1-2
TGTGCCAGCAGTTACGCAGATTTAAGCCATGGCTACACCTTC
CASSYADLSHGYTF
>TRBV25-1|-|few|TRBJ1-5
TGTGCCAGCAGCCAGGGGAGCAATCAGCCCCAGCATTTT
CASSQGSNQPQHF
>TRBV7-9|-|few|TRBJ2-3
TGTGCCAGCAGCTTTCGGGACGGCCGCACAGATACGCAGTATTTT
CASSFRDGRTDTQYF
>TRBV6-2/TRBV6-3|TRBD2|-|TRBJ2-1
TGTGCCAGCAGGGATAGCGGGGAGACCTACAATGAGCAGTTCTTC
CASRDSGETYNEQFF
>TRBV11-2|-|few|TRBJ2-1
TGTGCCAGCAGCCTCTGGACAGACAATGAGCAGTTCTTC
CASSLWTDNEQFF
>TRBV13|-|few|TRBJ1-2
TGTGCCAGCAGCTTTTTCGAGGCCGACCCGGACTTCTATGGCTACACCTTC
CASSFFEADPDFYGYTF
>TRBV13|TRBD1|few|TRBJ1-5
TGTGCCAGCAGCAACAGGGGCCGGAATCAGCCCCAGCATTTT
CASSNRGRNQPQHF
>TRBV6-1|-|-|TRBJ2-2
TGTGCCAGCAGTCCCGTGGTTACCGGGGAGCTGTTTTTT
CASSPVVTGELFF
>TRBV2|-|-|TRBJ1-5
TGTGCCAGCAGTGATGGGTCAGGACAGCCCCAGCATTTT
CASSDGSGQPQHF
>TRBV27|TRBD2|once|TRBJ2-3
TGTGCCAGCAGTTGGGGGGGGGGGACGCTTACAGATACGCAGTATTTT
CASSWGGGTLTDTQYF
>TRBV20-1|TRBD2|-|TRBJ2-5
TGCAGTGCTAGAGAAGGACTAGCGAAGTACTTC
CSAREGLAKYF
>TRBV7-9|-|-|TRBJ2-1
TGTGCCAGCAGCCCACAGGTAACCTCCTACAATGAGCAGTTCTTC
CASSPQVTSYNEQFF
>TRBV11-2|-|many|TRBJ2-1
TGTGCCAGCAGCTTTAGCTCCAGGGTAACCTACAATGAGCAGTTCTTC
CASSFSSRVTYNEQFF
>TRBV20-1|-|few|TRBJ2-1
TGCAGTGCCCACAGGGTAAACTTAAATGAGCAGTTCTTC
CSAHRVNLNEQFF
>TRBV3-1|-|-|TRBJ2-5
TGTGCCAGCAGCCAATTTGGCGGGGGCCCAGAGACCCAGTACTTC
CASSQFGGGPETQYF
>TRBV4-2|-|few|TRBJ2-1
TGTGCCAGCAGCATACCCAGGGTAGACAATGAGCAGTTCTTC
CASSIPRVDNEQFF
>TRBV7-9|-|-|TRBJ1-2
TGTGCCAGCAGCTTAGGTGTCAGTTTGTATGGCTACACCTTC
CASSLGVSLYGYTF
>TRBV10-3|-|-|TRBJ2-3
TGTGCCATCAGTGAAGACAGGACTAGCACAGATACGCAGTATTTT
CAISEDRTSTDTQYF
>TRBV19|-|-|TRBJ2-6
TGTGCCAGTAGTATCTTGCAGGGAAAAAGGTTTGGGGCCAACGTCCTGACTTTC
CASSILQGKRFGANVLTF
>TRBV5-1|-|few|TRBJ1-3
TGCGCCAGCAGAGCAGGCCTTGGATCTGGAAACACCATATATTTT
CASRAGLGSGNTIYF
>TRBV27|-|-|TRBJ2-2
TGTGCCAGCAGTAGGAGGGGGGGCCGGACCGGGGAGCTGTTTTTT
CASSRRGGRTGELFF
>TRBV4-3|TRBD1|few|TRBJ2-7
TGCGCCAGCAGCCAAGATTTAGTGGACCAAGGACAGGGCTCCTACGAGCAGTACTTC
CASSQDLVDQGQGSYEQYF
>TRBV6-5|-|few|TRBJ1-5
TGTGCCAGCAGTTACGCCGGGGGGGGCCGGCAGCCCCAGCATTTT
CASSYAGGGRQPQHF
>TRBV2|TRBD2|few|TRBJ2-1
TGTGCCAGCCTAGGACTAGCGGGGGGAGATCCCCATGAGCAGTTCTTC
CASLGLAGGDPHEQFF
>TRBV12-3/TRBV12-4|TRBD1|few|TRBJ2-3
TGTGCCAGCACCATCGGGACAGGGGCAGATACGCAGTATTTT
CASTIGTGADTQYF
>TRBV12-3/TRBV12-4|-|-|TRBJ2-1
TGTGCCAGCAGTTCAGGGGGGCAAAGTGGGCAGTTCTTC
CASSSGGQSGQFF
>TRBV5-1|TRBD2|few|TRBJ2-1
TGCGCCAGCACCTCCGGGGGGGTGAATGAGCAGTTCTTC
CASTSGGVNEQFF
>TRBV10-3|TRBD2|few|TRBJ2-3
TGTGCCATCAGTGCAACCGGGGGGGGAAAATTTACAGATACGCAGTATTTT
CAISATGGGKFTDTQYF